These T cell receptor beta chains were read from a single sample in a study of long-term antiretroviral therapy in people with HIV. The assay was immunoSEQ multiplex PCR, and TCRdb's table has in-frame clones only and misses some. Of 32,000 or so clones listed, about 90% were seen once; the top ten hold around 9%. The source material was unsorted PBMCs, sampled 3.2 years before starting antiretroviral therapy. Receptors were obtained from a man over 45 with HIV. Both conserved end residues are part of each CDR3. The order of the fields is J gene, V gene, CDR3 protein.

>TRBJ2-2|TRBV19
CASSVLHTGELFF
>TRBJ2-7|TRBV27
CASSSFGISSYEQYF
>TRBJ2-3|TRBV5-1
CASSRDRGSVNADTQYF
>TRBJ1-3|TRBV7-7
CASSLTNGNTIYF
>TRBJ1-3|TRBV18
CASSPPGGPSSGNTIYF
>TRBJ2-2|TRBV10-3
CAISGRTGGITGELFF
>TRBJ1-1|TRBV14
CASSPSLRTSEAFF
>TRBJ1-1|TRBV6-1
CASSYTIQATEAFF
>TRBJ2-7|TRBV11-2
CASSSGTFSYEQYF
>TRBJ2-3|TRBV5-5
CASSLEQDWNTQYF
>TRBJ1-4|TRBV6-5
CASSYTGHEKLFF
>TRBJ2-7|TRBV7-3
CASSPTGAVPGEQYF
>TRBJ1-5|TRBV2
CASRERTGDEQPQHF